This entry describes one T cell receptor (beta chain). This entry belongs to a study of blood T cell repertoires in COVID-19. Profiling relied on immunoSEQ multiplex PCR, and the TCRdb table lists in-frame clones only, not all of them. The sample lists about 170,000 clones, 84% occurring once. The CDR3 totals 15 residues. The germline CDR1 and CDR2 sequences are SGHTA and FQGNSA. Unmatched junction bases numbered 10, after V lost 4 bases and J lost 5 bases. Source material: peripheral blood. The source of this sequence is a woman in her seventies with COVID-19, enrolled during active disease. V usage is TRBV7-2 and J usage is TRBJ1-2, with TRBD1 matching over 7 bases. The CDR3 DNA reads as TGTGCCAGCAGCTCAGAAGGGACAGCAGATTATGGCTACACCTTC. As protein: CASSSEGTADYGYTF.